One and the same sample provided the 20 T cell receptor beta chains below, sequenced in a study of T cell responses to AZD1222 COVID-19 vaccine. Profiled with immunoSEQ multiplex PCR; TCRdb holds only in-frame clones, not every one. The sample consists of over 110,000 clones, approximately 90% of them appearing once. The material was peripheral blood, obtained on day 0 of AZD1222 vaccination. Receptor source: an adult in good health.

This clone showed up just a few times. The rearrangement links TRBV28 to TRBJ2-5, with D hard to call. Per germline, CDR1 MDHEN and CDR2 SYDVKM. Trimming shortened V by 3 bases and J by 5 bases, and 13 bases separated the two germline ends. This CDR3 is 14 amino acids long. Written as DNA, the CDR3 is TGTGCCAGCAGTTTTGTGGGGTTTCGGGAGACCCAGTACTTC. Translation gives CASSFVGFRETQYF.

The chain links TRBV11-3 to TRBJ2-2, with TRBD2 matching 9 bases. The germline CDR1 and CDR2 sequences are SGHNT and YENEEA. The CDR3 extends over 16 amino acids. The trim removed 3 bases at V and 0 bases at J, leaving 2 bases unmatched. DNA of the CDR3: TGTGCCAGCAGCTTTTTAGCGGGGGCGAACACCGGGGAGCTGTTTTTT. Encoded protein: CASSFLAGANTGELFF.

V and J are TRBV10-3 and TRBJ1-5, with TRBD1 matching 9 bases. Germline CDR1 ENHRY, CDR2 SYGVKD. The CDR3 consists of 15 residues. Germline trimming cut 6 bases from V and 7 bases from J; bases unmatched to any gene: 10. CDR3 coding DNA: TGTGCCATCAGCTCGGGACAGGGTTCGGGGCAGCCCCAGCATTTT. Translation: CAISSGQGSGQPQHF.

This chain uses TRBV9 with TRBJ1-5; 9 bases match TRBD1. This CDR3 has 14 residues. V gave up 3 bases and J gave up 7 bases; unmatched junction bases: 5. CDR1 SGDLS and CDR2 YYNGEE come from the germline V gene. The CDR3 bases are TGTGCCAGCAGCGACTGGGACAGGGAGCAGCCCCAGCATTTT. It is translated as CASSDWDREQPQHF.

CDR3 in DNA: TGTGCCAGCAGCGTAGTGAGCCATGGGGTCGAGCAGTACTTC. This encodes CASSVVSHGVEQYF. The chain is built from TRBV9 and TRBJ2-7; D is ambiguous. Germline CDR1 SGDLS, CDR2 YYNGEE. This CDR3 region has 14 residues. Trimming cost V 0 bases and J 6 bases, with 13 bases left between them.

V is TRBV3-1 (or the pseudogene TRBV3-2) and J is TRBJ2-5, with unresolved D. CDR1 LGHDT and CDR2 YNNKEL come from the germline V gene (reference sequence). This CDR3 contains 17 residues. V was cut by 4 bases and J by 2 bases, with 20 bases left in between. Here the CDR3 reads CASSPNLGSAPQETQYF. CDR3 nucleotides: TGTGCCAGCAGCCCCAATCTGGGGTCCGCCCCACAAGAGACCCAGTACTTC.

This chain links TRBV7-9 with TRBJ1-6, with D perhaps TRBD1 (6 bases). The CDR3 extends over 16 amino acids. Between the trimmed V and J ends, which lost 1 base and 9 bases, there was a span of 16 bases. The germline V gene encodes CDR1 SEHNR and CDR2 FQNEAQ (reference sequence). The CDR3 sequence: CASSLDRVRSGSPLHF. Written as DNA, the CDR3 is TGTGCCAGCAGCTTAGACAGGGTCCGGAGTGGTTCACCCCTCCACTTT.

The chain uses TRBV5-6 and TRBJ1-1; a possible D gene is TRBD1 (5 bases). The germline V and J ends were trimmed by 4 bases and 5 bases, with 15 bases remaining between them. This CDR3 has 14 amino acids. The V gene's germline CDR1 is SGHDT and CDR2 YYEEEE. CDR3 DNA: TGTGCCAGCAGCGTCACAGGTAGAGGGACTGAAGCTTTCTTT. Its protein product is CASSVTGRGTEAFF.

CDR3 region: CASNPRGDTNYEQYF. The CDR3 DNA reads TGTGCCAGCAACCCCCGGGGGGACACTAACTACGAGCAGTACTTC. The chain joins TRBV6-6 to TRBJ2-7; a possible D gene is TRBD2 (7 bases). CDR3 size: 15 residues. The V end lost 7 bases, the J end lost 3 bases, and 19 bases lay between the germline ends. Germline V CDR1 and CDR2: MNHNY, SVGAGI (reference sequence).

The rearrangement uses TRBV28 and TRBJ1-3; D is uncertain. V lost 2 bases to trimming and J lost 4 bases, with 6 bases between them. This CDR3 comprises 13 residues. The germline gives CDR1 MDHEN, CDR2 SYDVKM. The CDR3 DNA sequence: TGTGCCAGCAGTTTAGTCGGAGGAAACACCATATATTTT. Translation: CASSLVGGNTIYF.

The chain recombines TRBV5-4 with TRBJ1-6, with a possible D match to TRBD1 (6 bases). This CDR3 has 13 residues. Germline V gives CDR1 SGHNT, CDR2 YYREEE (reference sequence). V lost 6 bases to trimming and J lost 6 bases, with 10 bases between them. The CDR3 DNA reads as TGTGCCAGCAAGGGGGAGATTAATTCACCCCTCCACTTT. This translates into CASKGEINSPLHF.

This rearrangement joins TRBV7-8 to TRBJ1-3; a possible D gene is TRBD1 (5 bases). Germline V lookup: CDR1 SGHVS, CDR2 FQNEAQ. This CDR3 spans 14 amino acids. Trimming removed 6 bases at V and 2 bases at J, with 11 bases between. CDR3 sequence reads: CASSPQGAGNTIYF. The CDR3 DNA reads as TGTGCCAGCAGTCCCCAGGGAGCTGGAAACACCATATATTTT.

The chain combines TRBV30 with TRBJ2-7; D unclear. CDR3 size: 12 residues. Looked up from germline, CDR1 is GTSNPN and CDR2 is SVGIG (reference sequence). Trimming left V 3 bases short and J 0 bases short, with 6 bases between. The CDR3 DNA follows: TGTGCCTGGAGGGCCAGCTCCTACGAGCAGTACTTC. Translated, it gives CAWRASSYEQYF.

V usage is TRBV10-3 and J usage is TRBJ2-1, with 9 bases that match TRBD2. Germline CDR1 and CDR2: ENHRY and SYGVKD. The CDR3 totals 13 residues. Unmatched junction bases numbered 5, after V lost 7 bases and J lost 7 bases. This chain's CDR3 is CAIMLGLANEQFF. DNA of the CDR3: TGTGCCATCATGCTTGGACTAGCGAATGAGCAGTTCTTC.

The chain carries TRBV2 and TRBJ2-1; possibly TRBD2 for D (5 bases). The V end was cut by 4 bases, the J end by 3 bases, with 13 bases between. The CDR3 totals 15 residues. CDR1 and CDR2 (germline): SNHLY, FYNNEI. The CDR3 sequence is CASSAQIGNYNEQFF. The CDR3 coding sequence is TGTGCCAGCAGTGCCCAGATCGGGAACTACAATGAGCAGTTCTTC.

V gene TRBV10-3 combines with J gene TRBJ2-1; TRBD2 agrees at 14 bases. The length of the CDR3 is 17 residues. The germline V gene encodes CDR1 ENHRY and CDR2 SYGVKD. The V gene end was trimmed by 4 bases and the J gene end by 2 bases; junction bases not matched to a gene: 4. CDR3 DNA sequence: TGTGCCATCAGTGGGACTAGCGGGGGGATTCCCTACAATGAGCAGTTCTTC. It encodes CAISGTSGGIPYNEQFF.

The CDR3 DNA sequence: TGCGCCAGCCGGCTCGCCGGGACAACACCTAACGAGCAGTACTTC. This gives the protein CASRLAGTTPNEQYF. The rearrangement joins TRBV5-1 to TRBJ2-7, with D perhaps matching TRBD1 (6 bases). Germline V CDR1 and CDR2: SGHRS, YFSETQ. V was shortened by 7 bases and J by 5 bases, with 22 bases between the two germline ends. This CDR3 is built from 15 residues. Full variable domain (rest looked up from reference TRBV5-1 and TRBJ2-7): KAGVTQTPRYLIKTRGQQVTLSCSPISGHRSVSWYQQTPGQGLQFLFEYFSETQRNKGNFPGRFSGRQFSNSRSEMNVSTLELGDSALYLCASRLAGTTPNEQYFGPGTRLTVT.

The rearrangement uses TRBV9 and TRBJ2-2; maybe TRBD1 (6 bases). Trimming left V 0 bases short and J 7 bases short, with 10 bases between. The CDR3 is made up of 14 amino acids. Looked up from germline, CDR1 is SGDLS and CDR2 is YYNGEE. The CDR3 nucleotides read TGTGCCAGCAGCGTAGTACAGGGAGACGGGGAGCTGTTTTTT. This sequence encodes CASSVVQGDGELFF.

The V gene is TRBV5-1, the J gene TRBJ2-5; D unclear. V lost 4 bases, J lost 1 base, and 11 bases lay in between. Germline CDR1 and CDR2: SGHRS and YFSETQ. The CDR3 is 14 residues long. For the CDR3, the DNA is TGCGCCAGCAGCCCGGATTCCAGCCAAGAGACCCAGTACTTC. It yields the protein CASSPDSSQETQYF.

J is TRBJ2-5 and V is TRBV5-6, with D perhaps TRBD1 (7 bases). In germline, CDR1 is SGHDT, CDR2 YYEEEE. The germline V and J ends were trimmed by 2 bases and 5 bases, with 16 bases remaining between them. This CDR3 comprises 15 residues. CDR3 DNA sequence: TGTGCCAGCAGCTTTGGAGGGGGCCAAGAGGAGACCCAGTACTTC. It is translated as CASSFGGGQEETQYF. The entire variable domain, with the rest obtained from reference TRBV5-6 and TRBJ2-5, is as follows: DAGVTQSPTHLIKTRGQQVTLRCSPKSGHDTVSWYQQALGQGPQFIFQYYEEEERQRGNFPDRFSGHQFPNYSSELNVNALLLGDSALYLCASSFGGGQEETQYFGPGTRLLVL.